The entry that follows covers one T cell receptor beta chain sequence. The sample belongs to a study of T cell clonotyping in hematopoietic cell transplantation. After removal of 0 bases from V and 5 bases from J, the junction contained 6 bases not matched to a gene. CDR1 and CDR2 (germline): LNHDA, SQIVND (reference sequence). The CDR3 is 16 amino acids. The method was immunoSEQ multiplex PCR; TCRdb's version includes in-frame clones alone and lacks a portion of them. The table includes about 6,100 clones, 32% detected once. Material: peripheral blood mononuclear cells, obtained 30 days after allogeneic stem cell transplant. J is TRBJ2-3 and V is TRBV19, with 9 bases matching TRBD2. This TCR came from a female patient in her 50s who had an allogeneic stem cell transplant from an unrelated donor, so the T cells may come from the graft donor. Some clones in this sample may be carry-over from other donors' samples. CDR3 residues: CASSIDLGTSLDTQYF. For the CDR3, the DNA is TGTGCCAGTAGTATAGATCTAGGGACTAGCTTAGATACGCAGTATTTT.